Listed here is a single T cell receptor (beta chain). The trim removed 6 bases at V and 5 bases at J, leaving 9 bases unmatched. This CDR3 is 16 amino acids long. The germline V gene encodes CDR1 SGHNT and CDR2 YENEEA. The data derive from a study of cytotoxic CD8 clonotypes in ibrutinib-treated CLL. Sequencing was performed with immunoSEQ multiplex PCR; in TCRdb, only in-frame clones are kept and a portion is missing. The table shows 150,000 or so clones, with about 84% occurring only once. The rearrangement uses TRBV11-3 and TRBJ2-5, with 13 bases fitting TRBD2. The sequenced sample was PBMCs, obtained after 36 months of ibrutinib treatment. The sequence was obtained from a human donor with chronic lymphocytic leukemia. The CDR3 region has the DNA TGTGCCAGCAGTACCGGGACTAGCGGGGTGGGTGAGACCCAGTACTTC. It specifies CASSTGTSGVGETQYF.